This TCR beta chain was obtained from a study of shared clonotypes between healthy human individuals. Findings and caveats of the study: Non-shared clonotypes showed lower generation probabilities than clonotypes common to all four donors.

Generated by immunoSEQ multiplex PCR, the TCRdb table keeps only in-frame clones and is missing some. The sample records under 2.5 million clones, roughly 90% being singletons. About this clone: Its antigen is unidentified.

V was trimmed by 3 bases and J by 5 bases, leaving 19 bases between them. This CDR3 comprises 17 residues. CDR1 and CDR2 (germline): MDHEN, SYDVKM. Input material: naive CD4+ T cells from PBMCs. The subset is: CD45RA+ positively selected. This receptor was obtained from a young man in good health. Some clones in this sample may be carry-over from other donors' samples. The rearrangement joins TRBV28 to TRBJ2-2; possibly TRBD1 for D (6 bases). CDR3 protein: CASSLLRGGLGTGELFF. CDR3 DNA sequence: TGTGCCAGCAGTTTGCTCAGGGGCGGACTGGGAACCGGGGAGCTGTTTTTT.